This T cell receptor (beta chain) was sequenced during a study of T cell changes during pregnancy in multiple sclerosis. Repertoires were generated with immunoSEQ multiplex PCR, while TCRdb's copy carries only in-frame clones and drops some. Among over 50,000 clones, about nine tenths were seen once, and the ten largest hold around 0.38%. V was trimmed by 0 bases and J by 8 bases, leaving 13 bases between them. The CDR3 sequence is 14 residues long. The germline V gene has CDR1 MGHRA and CDR2 YSYEKL. V gene TRBV4-1 combines with J gene TRBJ1-2; D remains ambiguous. Source: CD4+ T cells from peripheral blood mononuclear cells, taken in the third trimester of pregnancy. The receptor comes from a female donor with multiple sclerosis, enrolled in a pregnancy study. CDR3 protein: CASSQDYSGSGYTF. CDR3 bases: TGCGCCAGCAGCCAAGATTATTCTGGGAGCGGCTACACCTTC.